This entry concerns a single TCR beta chain. Antigen specificity is unknown. Using a J-beta primer mix together with a sample-barcoded 5' primer, a second PCR was run for about 7 to 12 cycles. TCRdb re-analysed the 5' RACE reads in MiXCR, keeping a single row per CDR3 protein. The table records about 830,000 distinct CDR3 sequences, roughly 64% of them present only once. The data were obtained in a study of blood T cells in healthy people across ages. V was clipped by 2 bases and J by 4 bases, with 8 bases between them. The germline CDR1 and CDR2 sequences are SQVTM and ANQGSEA. The CDR3 sequence is 12 residues long. Study findings and constraints: Considered underestimates were the diversity estimates obtained from one million T cells.

Every donor provided around 10 milliliters of peripheral blood. V usage is TRBV29-1 and J usage is TRBJ1-1, with D possibly matching TRBD1 (6 bases). The TCR originated in a man under 40 in good health. Sequencing input: blood. CDR3: CSVEWGATEAFF. In DNA, the CDR3 is TGCAGCGTTGAATGGGGGGCCACTGAAGCTTTCTTT.